Sequencing of this T cell receptor beta chain was carried out in a study of blood T cells in healthy people across ages. Primers used in a second PCR of about 7 to 12 cycles were a sample-barcoded 5' primer and a J-beta primer mix. A tag from a template-switch adaptor with 12 random nucleotides marked each cDNA molecule. Per-sample output comprised a minimum of 2.5 million paired-end reads containing CDR3. TCRdb re-analysed the 5' RACE reads in MiXCR, keeping a single row per CDR3 protein. This sample has about a million distinct CDR3 sequences, with about 53% found just once. In germline, CDR1 is SGHDN, CDR2 FVKESK. The CDR3 is 12 residues long. Trimming left V 4 bases short and J 10 bases short, with 12 bases between. Russia was home to the donors, healthy Caucasian individuals aged roughly 6 to 100. PBMCs were isolated at a quantity of at least 6.5 million per sample.

This receptor was identified in an older woman in good health. Material: blood. The chain carries TRBV14 and TRBJ2-3; possibly TRBD2 for D (5 bases). The CDR3 protein is CASSPRGTPQYF. In DNA, the CDR3 is TGTGCCAGCAGCCCACGGGGTACTCCGCAGTATTTT.